This TCR beta chain is drawn from a study of T cell repertoires in cytomegalovirus infection. This CDR3 is 16 amino acids long. The junction had 13 bases not matched to a gene; V was cut back by 5 bases and J by 8 bases. The germline V gene has CDR1 MNHEY and CDR2 SVGEGT. Ten or more counts support this clonotype. Its cognate antigen is unknown. TCRdb passed the reads through MiXCR, listing each CDR3 protein once. This table has roughly 78,000 distinct CDR3 sequences, 40% appearing once. V gene TRBV6-2 or TRBV6-3 combines with J gene TRBJ1-4; TRBD1 matches at 8 bases. Specimen: CD8+ T cells from cultured PBMCs, collected from culture after CMV antigen stimulation. The sequence derives from a human donor in good health (CMV status not recorded). Some clones in this sample may be carry-over from other donors' samples. For the CDR3, the DNA is TGTGCCAGCAGTAAAACATCGGACAGGGCCTACGAAAAACTGTTTTTT. As protein: CASSKTSDRAYEKLFF.